This entry features one TCR beta chain sequence. The data originate from a study of technical replicates of blood from several donors. V shed 6 bases and J shed 3 bases, with 20 bases lying between them. CDR1 SEHNR and CDR2 FQNEAQ come from the germline V gene (reference sequence). The CDR3 is 17 amino acids. TCRdb keeps only in-frame clones here, not all; method: immunoSEQ multiplex PCR. The sample includes about 83,000 clones, roughly 92% of them seen just once. The TCR comes from a human donor in good health. Specimen: T cells isolated from PBMCs. V gene TRBV7-9 combines with J gene TRBJ2-2, with D maybe TRBD1 (6 bases). The DNA of the CDR3 is TGTGCCAGCAGGCGAAACCTCCGGGACAAGTACACCGGGGAGCTGTTTTTT. Amino acid sequence: CASRRNLRDKYTGELFF.